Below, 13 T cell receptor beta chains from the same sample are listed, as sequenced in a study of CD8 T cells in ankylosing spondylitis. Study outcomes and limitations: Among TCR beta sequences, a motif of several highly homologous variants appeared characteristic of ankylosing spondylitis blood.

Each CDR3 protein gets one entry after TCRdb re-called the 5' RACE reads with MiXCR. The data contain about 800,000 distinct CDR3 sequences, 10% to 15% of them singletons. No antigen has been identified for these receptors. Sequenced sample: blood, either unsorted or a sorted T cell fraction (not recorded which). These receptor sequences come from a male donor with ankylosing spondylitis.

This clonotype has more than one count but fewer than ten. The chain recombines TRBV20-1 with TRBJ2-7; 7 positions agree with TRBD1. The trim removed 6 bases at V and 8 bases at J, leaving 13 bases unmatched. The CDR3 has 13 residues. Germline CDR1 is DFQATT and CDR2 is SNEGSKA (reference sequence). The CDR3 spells CSAYQGELGKQYF. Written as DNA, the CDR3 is TGCAGTGCATATCAGGGGGAACTCGGGAAGCAGTACTTC.

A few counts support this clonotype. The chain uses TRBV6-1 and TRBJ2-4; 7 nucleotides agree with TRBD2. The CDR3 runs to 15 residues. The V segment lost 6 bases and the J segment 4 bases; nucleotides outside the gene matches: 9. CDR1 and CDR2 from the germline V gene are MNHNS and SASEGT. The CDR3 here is CASRIWASGKNIQYF. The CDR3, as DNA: TGTGCCAGCAGAATATGGGCTAGCGGAAAAAACATTCAGTACTTC.

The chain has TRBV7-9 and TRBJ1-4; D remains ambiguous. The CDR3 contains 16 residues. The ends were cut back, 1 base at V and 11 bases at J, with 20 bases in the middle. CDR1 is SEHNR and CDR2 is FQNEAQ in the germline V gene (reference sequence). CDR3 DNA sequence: TGTGCCAGCAGCTTAGGGCCCCGGACCGGTTCGGTGAAACTGTTTTTT. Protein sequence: CASSLGPRTGSVKLFF. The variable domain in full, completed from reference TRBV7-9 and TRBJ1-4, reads DTGVSQNPRHKITKRGQNVTFRCDPISEHNRLYWYRQTLGQGPEFLTYFQNEAQLEKSRLLSDRFSAERPKGSFSTLEIQRTEQGDSAMYLCASSLGPRTGSVKLFFGSGTQLSVL.

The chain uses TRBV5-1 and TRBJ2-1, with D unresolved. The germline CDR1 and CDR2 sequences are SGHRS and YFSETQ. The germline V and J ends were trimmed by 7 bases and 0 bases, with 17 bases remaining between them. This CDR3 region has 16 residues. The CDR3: CASQFLPSYSYNEQFF. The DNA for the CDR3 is TGCGCCAGCCAATTCCTTCCGTCTTACTCCTACAATGAGCAGTTCTTC.

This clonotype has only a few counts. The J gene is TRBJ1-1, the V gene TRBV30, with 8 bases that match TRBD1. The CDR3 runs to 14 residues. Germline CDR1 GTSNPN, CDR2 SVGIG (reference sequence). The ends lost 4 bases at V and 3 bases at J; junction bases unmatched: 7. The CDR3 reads CAWTTGARDTEAFF. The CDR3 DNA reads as TGTGCCTGGACGACAGGGGCTCGGGACACTGAAGCTTTCTTT.

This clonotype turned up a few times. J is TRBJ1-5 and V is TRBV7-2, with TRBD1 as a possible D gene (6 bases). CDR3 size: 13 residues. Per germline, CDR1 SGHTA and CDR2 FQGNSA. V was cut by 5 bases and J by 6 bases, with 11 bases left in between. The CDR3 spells CASSLQGIQPQHF. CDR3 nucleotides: TGTGCCAGCAGCCTCCAGGGGATTCAGCCCCAGCATTTT.

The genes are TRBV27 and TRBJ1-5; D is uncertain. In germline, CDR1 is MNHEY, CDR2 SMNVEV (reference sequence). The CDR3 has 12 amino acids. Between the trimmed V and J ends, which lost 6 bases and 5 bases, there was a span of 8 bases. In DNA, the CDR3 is TGTGCCAGCAGATCCCCAGATCAGCCCCAGCATTTT. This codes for CASRSPDQPQHF.

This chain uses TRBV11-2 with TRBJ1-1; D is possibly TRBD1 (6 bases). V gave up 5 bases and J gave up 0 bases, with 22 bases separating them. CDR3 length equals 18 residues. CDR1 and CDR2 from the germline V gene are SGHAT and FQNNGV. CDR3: CASSVYRVAAPMNTEAFF. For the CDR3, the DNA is TGTGCCAGCAGCGTCTACAGGGTAGCTGCCCCAATGAACACTGAAGCTTTCTTT.

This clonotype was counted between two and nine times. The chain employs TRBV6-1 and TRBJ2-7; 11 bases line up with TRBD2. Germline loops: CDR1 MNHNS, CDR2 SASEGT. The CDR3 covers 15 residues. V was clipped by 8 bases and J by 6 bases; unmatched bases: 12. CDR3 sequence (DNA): TGTGCCAGCCTGCCGAAACTAGCGGGAGTAGGCGAGCAGTACTTC. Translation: CASLPKLAGVGEQYF.

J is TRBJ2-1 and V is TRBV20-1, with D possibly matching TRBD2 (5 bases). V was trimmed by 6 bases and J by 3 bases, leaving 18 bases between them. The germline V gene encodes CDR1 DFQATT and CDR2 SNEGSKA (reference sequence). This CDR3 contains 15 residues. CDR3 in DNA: TGCAGTGCCCCAGAGATCGGGGTAAGCTACAATGAGCAGTTCTTC. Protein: CSAPEIGVSYNEQFF.

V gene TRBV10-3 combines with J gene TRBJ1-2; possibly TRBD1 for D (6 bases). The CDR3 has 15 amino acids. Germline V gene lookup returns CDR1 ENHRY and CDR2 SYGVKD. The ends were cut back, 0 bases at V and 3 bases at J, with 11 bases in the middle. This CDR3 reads CAISESARGDYGYTF. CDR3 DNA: TGTGCCATCAGTGAGTCGGCTAGGGGGGACTATGGCTACACCTTC.

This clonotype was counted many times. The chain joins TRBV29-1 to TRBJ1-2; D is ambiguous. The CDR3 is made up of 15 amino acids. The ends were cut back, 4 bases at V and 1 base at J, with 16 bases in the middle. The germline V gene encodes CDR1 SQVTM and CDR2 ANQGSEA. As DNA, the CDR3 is TGCAGCGTTGGTACCGGGTGGGGATTTAACTATGGCTACACCTTC. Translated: CSVGTGWGFNYGYTF.

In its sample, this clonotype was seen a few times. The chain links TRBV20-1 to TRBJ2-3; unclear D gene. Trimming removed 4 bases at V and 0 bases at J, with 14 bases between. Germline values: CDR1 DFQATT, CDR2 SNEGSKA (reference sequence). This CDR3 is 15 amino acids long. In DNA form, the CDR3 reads TGCAGTGCTATAACGTTCCGTTCTAGCACAGATACGCAGTATTTT. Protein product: CSAITFRSSTDTQYF.